This TCR beta chain originates from a study of T cells after yellow fever vaccination. Study-wide context: The authors prepared low-cell-number fractions using SMART-Seq v4 Ultra Low Input.

Study observations and caveats: Across the CD4 and CD8 compartments, a small share of clonotypes was present in both. From the bulk population, abundant clonotypes could contaminate and appear within FACS-sorted repertoires.

Comment on this clonotype: Its antigen is not known.

5'RACE template switching produced TCR cDNA carrying a universal primer site and UMIs. TCRdb re-derived calls from the 5' RACE reads in MiXCR, one entry per CDR3 protein. Of a few hundred thousand distinct CDR3 sequences listed, around 6.7% are singletons. The CDR3 totals 14 residues. CDR1 is MNHNS and CDR2 is SASEGT in the germline V gene. The ends were cut back, 11 bases at V and 4 bases at J, with 19 bases in the middle. The chain employs TRBV6-1 and TRBJ2-3; D might be TRBD2 (6 bases). Sequencing was performed on CD4+ T cells sorted from PBMCs, taken on the day of the yellow fever booster vaccination. This TCR was recovered from a man aged 25 to 40 who received the YFV17D yellow fever vaccine. In nucleotides, the CDR3 is TGTGCCGTGGGGCGGAGGGCCGGGCCAGATACGCAGTATTTT. Translated: CAVGRRAGPDTQYF.